The 6 T cell receptor beta chains given below trace back to one sample, sequenced in a study of T cell responses to AZD1222 COVID-19 vaccine. The repertoire was sequenced with immunoSEQ multiplex PCR; TCRdb's copy has only in-frame clones and lacks some. The sample holds nearly 200,000 clones, about 93% seen once. This specimen was peripheral blood, taken 28 days after the second AZD1222 dose. The receptors come from an adult who received the AZD1222 COVID-19 vaccine.

The chain carries TRBV10-1 and TRBJ1-1; 7 bases fit TRBD1. CDR1 and CDR2 (germline): WNHNN, SYGVQD (reference sequence). The CDR3 is 13 amino acids. V was pared by 2 bases and J by 7 bases, with 4 bases of the junction left unmatched. Written as DNA, the CDR3 is TGCGCCAGCAGTGAGAGGGGGCAGGGTGAAGCTTTCTTT. Translating it yields CASSERGQGEAFF.

The chain joins TRBV4-2 to TRBJ1-5; no definite D call. The V end lost 0 bases, the J end lost 7 bases, and 10 bases lay between the germline ends. CDR1 is LGHNA, CDR2 YNFKEQ, per germline. The CDR3 contains 14 residues. The CDR3 DNA sequence: TGTGCCAGCAGCCAAGACCCCCTGATACAGCCCCAGCATTTT. Translation: CASSQDPLIQPQHF.

The chain has TRBV12-3 or TRBV12-4 and TRBJ1-6; TRBD1 matches at 8 bases. This CDR3 comprises 12 residues. The J segment lost 13 bases and the V segment lost 6 bases, leaving 5 bases of the junction unmatched. The CDR3 reads CASRRQGSPLHF. The CDR3 coding sequence is TGTGCCAGCAGACGACAGGGGAGCCCCCTCCACTTT.

The chain couples TRBV6-5 to TRBJ2-7, with 7 nucleotides matching TRBD2. The junction had 11 bases not matched to a gene; V was cut back by 10 bases and J by 2 bases. The CDR3 spans 14 residues. CDR1 is MNHEY, CDR2 SVGAGI, per germline. CDR3 coding DNA: TGTGCCACTCTACGGTCAGGGACTACCTACGAGCAGTACTTC. Protein: CATLRSGTTYEQYF.

The chain joins TRBV5-4 to TRBJ2-1; tentative D call: TRBD1 (6 bases). V was cut by 0 bases and J by 8 bases, with 12 bases left in between. Germline V lookup: CDR1 SGHNT, CDR2 YYREEE (reference sequence). This CDR3 contains 14 residues. CDR3 sequence reads: CASSLDRASDEQFF. Here the CDR3 DNA reads TGTGCCAGCAGCTTGGACAGGGCCAGCGATGAGCAGTTCTTC.

This rearrangement joins TRBV4-3 to TRBJ2-7; possibly TRBD2 for D (5 bases). The CDR3 has 16 residues. V dropped 0 bases and J dropped 2 bases, with 14 bases sitting between them. Germline V lookup: CDR1 LGHNA, CDR2 YSLEER. The CDR3, as DNA: TGCGCCAGCAGCCAAGATAGCCGGGGTGCCACCTACGAGCAGTACTTC. As protein: CASSQDSRGATYEQYF.